The following is a TCR beta chain sequence with its context. Per the original methods: Amplifying reference gene primers gave estimates of nucleated cell counts. Clones were sequenced by immunoSEQ multiplex PCR, and TCRdb holds only the in-frame ones, with some missing. V and J calls and clone size are given by that table; D and trimming were obtained from the DNA. Among hundreds of thousands of clones, roughly 86% were seen once, and the ten largest hold 1.3%. This entry is derived from a study of blood T cell repertoires in COVID-19. Germline V gene lookup returns CDR1 SNHLY and CDR2 FYNNEI. V lost 5 bases to trimming and J lost 4 bases, with 11 bases between them. This CDR3 has 13 residues.

This TCR derives from a man in his 70s with acute or convalescent COVID-19. V is TRBV2 and J is TRBJ1-1; the D is unclear. The sample was peripheral blood. The CDR3 protein is CASSPLAGTEAFF. CDR3 bases: TGTGCCAGCAGTCCCTTGGCGGGCACTGAAGCTTTCTTT. Full variable domain (remainder filled in from reference TRBV2 and TRBJ1-1): EPEVTQTPSHQVTQMGQEVILRCVPISNHLYFYWYRQILGQKVEFLVSFYNNEISEKSEIFDDQFSVERPDGSNFTLKIRSTKLEDSAMYFCASSPLAGTEAFFGQGTRLTVV.